What follows are 6 T cell receptor beta chains derived from one specimen sequenced in a study of beta chain features in type 1 diabetes. These receptors have no known antigen. Regarding the study as a whole: Within each of all four CD4+ subsets, Type 1 diabetes patients had TCRB CDR3s that were moderately but significantly shorter.

Investigators reverse transcribed all isolated RNA, so they sequenced expressed TCRB transcripts. Produced via immunoSEQ multiplex PCR; TCRdb's table is partial and in-frame only. Of 500,000 to 800,000 clones detected, under 15% appear once; the ten largest clones hold roughly 0.11%. The material sequenced was naive CD4+ T cells from blood. These receptors originate from a man younger than 45 with type 1 diabetes.

The chain carries TRBV6-1 and TRBJ2-7; D gene ambiguous. Germline V lookup: CDR1 MNHNS, CDR2 SASEGT. V was clipped by 6 bases and J by 3 bases, with 12 bases between them. The CDR3 is 13 amino acids. The DNA for the CDR3 is TGTGCCAGCAGGACTGGGATCTACTACGAGCAGTACTTC. It translates to CASRTGIYYEQYF.

In this sample, this clone turned up a few times. The chain employs TRBV5-1 and TRBJ2-3, with TRBD2 matching over 7 bases. The length of the CDR3 is 16 residues. V lost 3 bases to trimming and J lost 1 base; unmatched junction nucleotides: 8. Germline V gives CDR1 SGHRS, CDR2 YFSETQ. CDR3: CASSSRASGGTDTQYF. CDR3 nucleotides: TGCGCCAGCAGCTCTAGAGCCAGCGGGGGCACAGATACGCAGTATTTT.

With regard to this clone: At the DNA level, this CDR3 is encoded by other sequences in the same sample as well. The chain links TRBV11-2 to TRBJ2-1; D could derive from TRBD1 or TRBD2 (6 bases each). Germline values: CDR1 SGHAT, CDR2 FQNNGV. Between the trimmed V and J ends, which lost 0 bases and 9 bases, there was a span of 9 bases. The CDR3 spans 13 residues. CDR3 protein: CASSLEGGGEQFF. The CDR3 DNA sequence: TGTGCCAGCAGCTTAGAAGGGGGAGGTGAGCAGTTCTTC.

The V and J genes are TRBV6-5 and TRBJ2-5, with D possibly being TRBD2 (6 bases). Germline V gene lookup returns CDR1 MNHEY and CDR2 SVGAGI. The length of the CDR3 is 14 residues. V lost 2 bases to trimming and J lost 5 bases, with 12 bases between them. The CDR3, as DNA: TGTGCCAGCAGTTACGGGGCGGGGTGGGAGACCCAGTACTTC. Protein product: CASSYGAGWETQYF.

This clone has more than one count but fewer than ten. CDR3 protein: CAWKGSGDTIYF. The CDR3, as DNA: TGTGCCTGGAAGGGCTCAGGAGACACCATATATTTT. This chain connects TRBV30 to TRBJ1-3; no definite D call. The CDR3 is 12 residues long. The V gene's germline CDR1 is GTSNPN and CDR2 SVGIG (reference sequence). Trimming took 4 bases from V and 8 from J, leaving 12 bases between them. The full variable domain, in which reference TRBV30 and TRBJ1-3 provide the parts outside the CDR3, is SQTIHQWPATLVQPVGSPLSLECTVEGTSNPNLYWYRQAAGRGLQLLFYSVGIGQISSEVPQNLSASRPQDRQFILSSKKLLLSDSGFYLCAWKGSGDTIYFGEGSWLTVV.

The table lists this clone with a few counts. The chain employs TRBV7-2 and TRBJ2-4; no clear D gene. Germline assignment: CDR1 SGHTA and CDR2 FQGNSA. This CDR3 comprises 15 residues. V gave up 5 bases and J gave up 0 bases, with 11 bases separating them. CDR3 sequence reads: CASSPQVLAKNIQYF. The CDR3 DNA follows: TGTGCCAGCAGCCCTCAGGTTTTAGCCAAAAACATTCAGTACTTC.